These 16 T cell receptor beta chains originate from one sample sequenced in a study of blood T cells in healthy people across ages. Alongside a J-beta primer mix, a sample-barcoded 5' primer served in a second PCR lasting 7 to 11 cycles. TCRdb used MiXCR to reprocess the 5' RACE reads, holding one entry per CDR3 protein. This sample has 600,000 to 800,000 distinct CDR3 sequences, with 20% to 25% found just once. The sequenced sample consisted of blood. These receptors came from a man between 65 and 80 years old in good health.

This clonotype was counted only a few times. The rearrangement joins TRBV5-1 to TRBJ2-3; D is ambiguous. The V gene's germline CDR1 is SGHRS and CDR2 YFSETQ. CDR3 length equals 16 residues. Trimming pared 2 bases from V and 5 bases from J, leaving 18 bases between. The CDR3 sequence is CASSLSTSSGQDTQYF. The CDR3 DNA follows: TGCGCCAGCAGCTTATCGACTTCTAGTGGGCAAGATACGCAGTATTTT. The full variable domain, with the rest looked up from reference TRBV5-1 and TRBJ2-3, is KAGVTQTPRYLIKTRGQQVTLSCSPISGHRSVSWYQQTPGQGLQFLFEYFSETQRNKGNFPGRFSGRQFSNSRSEMNVSTLELGDSALYLCASSLSTSSGQDTQYFGPGTRLTVL.

This clonotype was observed a handful of times. This chain links TRBV7-8 with TRBJ1-1; D may be TRBD1 (5 bases). Germline-derived CDR1 and CDR2 are SGHVS and FQNEAQ. V lost 2 bases and J 8 bases, leaving 15 bases between the germline ends. CDR3 length equals 14 residues. CDR3 nucleotides: TGTGCCAGCAGCTTATCTGCCGGGGACCGAGAAGCTTTCTTT. It codes for CASSLSAGDREAFF. Filled out from reference TRBV7-8 and TRBJ1-1, the complete variable domain reads GAGVSQSPRYKVAKRGQDVALRCDPISGHVSLFWYQQALGQGPEFLTYFQNEAQLDKSGLPSDRFFAERPEGSVSTLKIQRTQQEDSAVYLCASSLSAGDREAFFGQGTRLTVV.

There are many counts of this clonotype. The rearrangement links TRBV3-1 to TRBJ2-4; TRBD2 matches at 8 bases. Germline CDR1 and CDR2: LGHDT and YNNKEL (reference sequence). V shed 0 bases and J 7 bases; nucleotides not matched to a gene: 11. The CDR3 sequence is 17 residues long. The DNA for the CDR3 is TGTGCCAGCAGCCAAGAGCCGTCTGCGGGAGGAGGGAACATTCAGTACTTC. Amino acid sequence: CASSQEPSAGGGNIQYF.

In its sample, this clonotype was seen once. The J gene is TRBJ1-1, the V gene TRBV20-1; D ambiguous. V was pared by 4 bases and J by 5 bases, with 8 bases between. The CDR3 runs to 11 residues. The V gene's germline CDR1 is DFQATT and CDR2 SNEGSKA (reference sequence). CDR3 nucleotides: TGCAGTGCTATGAGAGGGACTGAAGCTTTCTTT. Its translation is CSAMRGTEAFF.

This clonotype occurred many times. The chain joins TRBV11-2 to TRBJ2-7, with D maybe TRBD2 (6 bases). Trimming removed 0 bases at V and 6 bases at J, with 9 bases between. The CDR3 is 13 residues long. CDR1 and CDR2 from the germline V gene are SGHAT and FQNNGV. The CDR3 here is CASSLDGGAEQYF. In DNA form, the CDR3 reads TGTGCCAGCAGCTTAGACGGCGGGGCCGAGCAGTACTTC.

This clonotype was found a few times. The chain recombines TRBV7-9 with TRBJ1-3, with a weak D call TRBD1 (6 bases). The CDR3 covers 14 residues. CDR1 and CDR2 (germline): SEHNR, FQNEAQ (reference sequence). The germline V and J ends were trimmed by 3 bases and 4 bases, with 10 bases remaining between them. The DNA for the CDR3 is TGTGCCAGCAGCTTTCAGGGGACCGGAAACACCATATATTTT. Its protein product is CASSFQGTGNTIYF. Based on the CDR3 plus reference TRBV7-9 and TRBJ1-3, the full variable domain is DTGVSQNPRHKITKRGQNVTFRCDPISEHNRLYWYRQTLGQGPEFLTYFQNEAQLEKSRLLSDRFSAERPKGSFSTLEIQRTEQGDSAMYLCASSFQGTGNTIYFGEGSWLTVV.

The chain links TRBV6-6 to TRBJ1-5, with TRBD1 as a possible D gene (5 bases). The V end lost 7 bases, the J end lost 2 bases, and 9 bases lay between the germline ends. The CDR3 consists of 13 residues. Per the germline V gene, CDR1 is MNHNY and CDR2 is SVGAGI (reference sequence). CDR3 amino acids: CASKGAGNQPQHF. As DNA, the CDR3 is TGTGCCAGCAAAGGGGCGGGCAATCAGCCCCAGCATTTT.

This clonotype has just a few counts. The gene calls are TRBV3-1 and TRBJ2-5, with 7 bases lining up with TRBD1. The J call is uncertain, as TRBJ2-1 better fits the DNA end. The CDR3 spans 15 residues. Germline lookup yields CDR1 LGHDT and CDR2 YNNKEL (reference sequence). CDR3 region: CASSNDRVTYNEQFF. Written as DNA, the CDR3 is TGTGCCAGCAGCAATGACAGGGTTACCTACAATGAGCAGTTCTTC.

The chain recombines TRBV6-2 or TRBV6-3 with TRBJ2-7; D gene ambiguous. V lost 9 bases and J lost 4, with 19 bases in between. The germline gives CDR1 MNHEY, CDR2 SVGEGT. The CDR3 is 14 residues long. DNA of the CDR3: TGTGCCAGTCCCACCGGGTGCACGCAGTACGAGCAGTACTTC. It codes for CASPTGCTQYEQYF.

The chain employs TRBV5-1 and TRBJ1-1, with D uncertain. The ends were cut back, 3 bases at V and 7 bases at J, with 13 bases in the middle. Germline CDR1 SGHRS, CDR2 YFSETQ. The CDR3 loop spans 13 amino acids. CDR3 amino acids: CASSSPSIGEAFF. In nucleotides, the CDR3 is TGCGCCAGCAGCTCCCCAAGTATTGGTGAAGCTTTCTTT.

This clonotype came up a few times. This chain connects TRBV21-1 to TRBJ2-5; TRBD1 was called by the table and not checked on the DNA. The DNA end is more similar to TRBJ2-7, so the J call may be wrong. TRBV21-1 is described as a pseudogene. The CDR3 length is 15 residues. CDR3 protein: CASSIRDRGGGEQYF. In DNA, the CDR3 is TGCGCCAGCAGCATACGGGACAGGGGAGGTGGCGAGCAGTACTTC.

V and J are TRBV9 and TRBJ1-2; D is unresolved. V was clipped by 0 bases and J by 0 bases, with 9 bases between them. There are 15 residues in the CDR3. The V gene's germline CDR1 is SGDLS and CDR2 YYNGEE. DNA for the CDR3: TGTGCCAGCAGCGTAGTTGACACCGCTAACTATGGCTACACCTTC. It is translated as CASSVVDTANYGYTF.

V gene TRBV20-1 combines with J gene TRBJ1-4; unclear D gene. There are 15 residues in the CDR3. V lost 1 base and J lost 8, with 17 bases in between. The germline gives CDR1 DFQATT, CDR2 SNEGSKA (reference sequence). The CDR3 DNA follows: TGCAGTGCTAGAGGCCCGACGGGAGAAGGGGAAAAACTGTTTTTT. This encodes CSARGPTGEGEKLFF.

The chain combines TRBV4-1 with TRBJ1-1, with a possible D match to TRBD1 (6 bases). Germline loops: CDR1 MGHRA, CDR2 YSYEKL. The CDR3 spans 16 residues. V dropped 0 bases and J dropped 1 base, with 12 bases sitting between them. The CDR3 sequence is CASSQETGITNTEAFF. CDR3 coding DNA: TGCGCCAGCAGCCAAGAAACAGGGATTACGAACACTGAAGCTTTCTTT.

The chain uses TRBV5-1 and TRBJ1-1, with D tentatively TRBD1 (5 bases). V was pared by 0 bases and J by 5 bases, with 14 bases between. Germline V CDR1 and CDR2: SGHRS, YFSETQ. The CDR3 has 15 amino acids. CDR3 in DNA: TGCGCCAGCAGCTTGGACCCCGGGAAGGGGACTGAAGCTTTCTTT. Residues: CASSLDPGKGTEAFF.

The CDR3 sequence is CASSPGLAAVDTQYF. In DNA form, the CDR3 reads TGTGCCAGCTCACCGGGACTAGCAGCTGTAGATACGCAGTATTTT. The chain is built from TRBV18 and TRBJ2-3; 9 nucleotides line up with TRBD2. V lost 3 bases, J lost 5 bases, and 6 bases stayed unmatched. Germline V gene sequence: CDR1 KGHSH, CDR2 LQKENI. This CDR3 region has 15 residues. Filled out from reference TRBV18 and TRBJ2-3, the complete variable domain reads NAGVMQNPRHLVRRRGQEARLRCSPMKGHSHVYWYRQLPEEGLKFMVYLQKENIIDESGMPKERFSAEFPKEGPSILRIQQVVRGDSAAYFCASSPGLAAVDTQYFGPGTRLTVL.